This T cell receptor (beta chain) was documented in a study of radiation and T cells in renal cell carcinoma. The sample's time point: blood 2 weeks post-SBRT. As for treatment: 15 Gy SBRT to primary tumor, nephrectomy 4 weeks later. The table came from immunoSEQ multiplex PCR; TCRdb's copy has only in-frame clones and leaves some out. The data contain 25,000 to 30,000 clones, about 84% of them singletons. The CDR3 has 13 amino acids. In germline, CDR1 is SEHNR, CDR2 FQNEAQ (reference sequence). V lost 3 bases, J lost 2 bases, and 7 bases lay in between. This receptor was obtained from a man between 60 and 70 years old with renal cell carcinoma. The chain carries TRBV7-9 and TRBJ1-1; TRBD1 might be the D (5 bases). Sequencing was performed on blood, taken from a patient whose treatment included radiotherapy and nephrectomy. CDR3 sequence (DNA): TGTGCCAGCAGCTTCGACAGCAACACTGAAGCTTTCTTT. Its translation: CASSFDSNTEAFF.